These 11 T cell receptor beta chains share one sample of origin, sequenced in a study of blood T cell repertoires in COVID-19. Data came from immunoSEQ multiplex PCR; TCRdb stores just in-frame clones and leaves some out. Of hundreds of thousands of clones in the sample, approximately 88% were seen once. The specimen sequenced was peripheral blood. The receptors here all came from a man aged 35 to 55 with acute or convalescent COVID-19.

The chain's CDR3 is CSVEISGGRHYEQYF. The CDR3 region has the DNA TGCAGCGTTGAAATTTCTGGCGGGAGGCATTACGAGCAGTACTTC. This rearrangement joins TRBV29-1 to TRBJ2-7; 8 bases are shared with TRBD2. Germline-derived CDR1 and CDR2 are SQVTM and ANQGSEA. The CDR3 is 15 amino acids. V was pared by 2 bases and J by 4 bases, with 10 bases of the junction left unmatched.

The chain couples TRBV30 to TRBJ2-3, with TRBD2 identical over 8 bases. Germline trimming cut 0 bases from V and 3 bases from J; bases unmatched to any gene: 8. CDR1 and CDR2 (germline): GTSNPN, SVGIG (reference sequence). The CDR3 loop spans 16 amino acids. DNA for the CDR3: TGTGCCTGGAGTGTACTGGGGCTAGCGGGTACAGATACGCAGTATTTT. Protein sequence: CAWSVLGLAGTDTQYF.

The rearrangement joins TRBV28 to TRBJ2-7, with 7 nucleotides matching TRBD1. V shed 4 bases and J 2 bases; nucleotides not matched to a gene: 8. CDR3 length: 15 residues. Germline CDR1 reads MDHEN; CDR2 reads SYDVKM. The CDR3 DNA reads TGTGCCAGCAGTTCATTACAGGGGAGTGCCTACGAGCAGTACTTC. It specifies CASSSLQGSAYEQYF.

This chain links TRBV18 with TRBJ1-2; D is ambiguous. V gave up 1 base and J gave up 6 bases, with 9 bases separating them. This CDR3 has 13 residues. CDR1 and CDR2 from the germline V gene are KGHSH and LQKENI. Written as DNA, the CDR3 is TGTGCCAGCTCACCACAAGGGAGGCATGGCTACACCTTC. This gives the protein CASSPQGRHGYTF.

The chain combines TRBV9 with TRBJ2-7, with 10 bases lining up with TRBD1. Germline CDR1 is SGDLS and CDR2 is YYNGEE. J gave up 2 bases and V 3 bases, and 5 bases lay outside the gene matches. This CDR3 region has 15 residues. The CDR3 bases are TGTGCCAGCAGCGCCCGGGACAGGGGAACCTACGAGCAGTACTTC. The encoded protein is CASSARDRGTYEQYF. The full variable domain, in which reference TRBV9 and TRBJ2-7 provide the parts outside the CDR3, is DSGVTQTPKHLITATGQRVTLRCSPRSGDLSVYWYQQSLDQGLQFLIQYYNGEERAKGNILERFSAQQFPDLHSELNLSSLELGDSALYFCASSARDRGTYEQYFGPGTRLTVT.

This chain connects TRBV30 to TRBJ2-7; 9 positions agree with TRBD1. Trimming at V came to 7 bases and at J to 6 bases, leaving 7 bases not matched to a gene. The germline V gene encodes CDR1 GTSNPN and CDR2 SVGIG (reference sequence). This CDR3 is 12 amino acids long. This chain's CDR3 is CALPGQGREQYF. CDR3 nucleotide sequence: TGTGCCTTACCGGGACAGGGTCGCGAGCAGTACTTC.

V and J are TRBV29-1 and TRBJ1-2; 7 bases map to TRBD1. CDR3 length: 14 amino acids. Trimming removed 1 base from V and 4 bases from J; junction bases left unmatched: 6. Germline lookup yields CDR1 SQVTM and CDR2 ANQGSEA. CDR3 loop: CSVEGQGGSYGYTF. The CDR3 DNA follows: TGCAGCGTTGAAGGACAGGGTGGTAGCTATGGCTACACCTTC.

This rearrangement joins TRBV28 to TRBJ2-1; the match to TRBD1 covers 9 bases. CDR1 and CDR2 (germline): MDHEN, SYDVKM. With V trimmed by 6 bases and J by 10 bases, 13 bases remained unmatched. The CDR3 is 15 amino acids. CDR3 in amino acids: CASRSGTGILREQFF. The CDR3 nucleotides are TGTGCCAGCAGATCCGGGACAGGGATTTTAAGGGAGCAGTTCTTC.

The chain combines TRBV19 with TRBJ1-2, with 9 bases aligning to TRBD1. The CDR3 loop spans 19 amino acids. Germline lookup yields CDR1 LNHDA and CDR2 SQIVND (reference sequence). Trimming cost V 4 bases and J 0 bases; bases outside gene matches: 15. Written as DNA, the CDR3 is TGTGCCAGTAGTAACCCACGCGGACAGGGGACGGTGTCTAACTATGGCTACACCTTC. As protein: CASSNPRGQGTVSNYGYTF.

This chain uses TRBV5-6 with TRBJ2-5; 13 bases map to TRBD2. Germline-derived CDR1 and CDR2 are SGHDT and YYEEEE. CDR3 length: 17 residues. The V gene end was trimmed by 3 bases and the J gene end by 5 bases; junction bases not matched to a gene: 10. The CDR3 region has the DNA TGTGCCAGCAGCTCGAAGACTAGCGGGGGGTATCGGGAGACCCAGTACTTC. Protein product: CASSSKTSGGYRETQYF.

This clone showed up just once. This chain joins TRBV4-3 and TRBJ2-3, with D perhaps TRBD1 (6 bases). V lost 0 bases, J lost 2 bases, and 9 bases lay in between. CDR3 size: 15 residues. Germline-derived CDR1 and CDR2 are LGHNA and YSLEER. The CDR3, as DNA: TGCGCCAGCAGCCAAGATACAGGGTACACAGATACGCAGTATTTT. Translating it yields CASSQDTGYTDTQYF.